The present entry profiles one T cell receptor (beta chain) with its context. These data originate in a study of T-cell reconstitution after alpha-beta-depleted transplantation in children. CDR1 and CDR2 (germline): DFQATT, SNEGSKA (reference sequence). Trimming stripped 7 bases from V and 3 bases from J, with 13 bases between. This CDR3 spans 13 amino acids. Unique molecular identifiers were used to barcode this TCRbeta library. One entry per CDR3 protein results from TCRdb running MiXCR on the PCR reads. The sample comprises around 440,000 distinct CDR3 sequences, about 10% of which are singletons, and 2% to 2.5% rests with the top ten.

The genes are TRBV20-1 and TRBJ2-1, with a tentative D call TRBD2 (5 bases). The source was PBMCs, collected before TCRalphabeta/CD19-depleted stem cell transplant. This clonotype was sampled from a child under 10 years old with inherited bone marrow failure, due to receive a stem cell transplant. This CDR3 is CSVPDGIYNEQFF. The CDR3 region has the DNA TGCAGTGTCCCGGACGGGATCTACAATGAGCAGTTCTTC.